The clone carrying this T cell receptor beta chain was found a few times. Antigen: not known. This entry is derived from a study of human T cells and chemical hapten exposure. Study findings and constraints: Once DPC sensitization occurred, TCRs above 1 in 1000 frequency showed no change.

Time point described: healthy volunteer bleed at 2 weeks. Unfractionated whole blood was the source of the extracted total RNA. The library tagged individual cDNA molecules with unique molecular identifiers. TCRdb reprocessed the RACE reads with MiXCR, giving one entry per CDR3 protein. The data show roughly 49,000 distinct CDR3 sequences, with around 4.5% seen just once and about 1.5% held by the top ten. The sequence came from a female donor in good health. Some clones in this sample may be carry-over from other donors' samples. The sequenced sample consisted of whole blood.

The CDR3 here is CASSTRQGYEQYF. The CDR3 nucleotides read TGTGCCAGCAGCACCCGACAGGGCTACGAGCAGTACTTC. The rearrangement links TRBV5-4 to TRBJ2-7; 7 bases align to TRBD1. With V trimmed by 4 bases and J by 3 bases, 4 bases remained unmatched. This CDR3 contains 13 residues. Per germline, CDR1 SGHNT and CDR2 YYREEE (reference sequence).